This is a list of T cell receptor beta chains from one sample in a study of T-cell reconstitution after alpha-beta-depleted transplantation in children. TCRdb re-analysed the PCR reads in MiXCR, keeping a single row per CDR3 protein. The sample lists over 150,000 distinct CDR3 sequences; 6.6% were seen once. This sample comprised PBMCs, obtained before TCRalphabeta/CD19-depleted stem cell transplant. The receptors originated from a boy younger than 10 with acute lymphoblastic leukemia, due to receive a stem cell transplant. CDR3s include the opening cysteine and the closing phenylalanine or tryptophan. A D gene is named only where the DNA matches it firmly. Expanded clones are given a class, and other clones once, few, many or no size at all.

CSARPGQEKNTEAFF	TGCAGTGCTCGACCGGGACAGGAGAAGAACACTGAAGCTTTCTTT	many	TRBV20-1	TRBJ1-1	TRBD1
CASSLTDWNNEQFF	TGTGCCAGCAGCCTTACCGACTGGAACAATGAGCAGTTCTTC	many	TRBV14	TRBJ2-1	.
CASSYAGLASYNEQFF	TGTGCCAGCAGTTACGCGGGCCTGGCTAGCTACAATGAGCAGTTCTTC	many	TRBV6-5	TRBJ2-1	.
CASSLIGGGQANTGELFF	TGTGCCAGCAGCTTAATCGGGGGGGGACAGGCGAACACCGGGGAGCTGTTTTTT	many	TRBV7-6	TRBJ2-2	.
CASGGAPGYEQYF	TGTGCCAGCGGAGGGGCTCCGGGCTACGAGCAGTACTTC	many	TRBV28	TRBJ2-7	.
CASSSSGQGVAEQYF	TGTGCCAGCAGTTCCTCGGGACAGGGAGTGGCCGAGCAGTACTTC	many	TRBV28	TRBJ2-7	TRBD1
CASSLVPGEETQYF	TGTGCCAGCAGCTTAGTCCCAGGAGAAGAGACCCAGTACTTC	many	TRBV7-2	TRBJ2-5	.
CASSSPGEDSNQPQHF	TGTGCCAGCAGTTCCCCGGGGGAAGATAGCAATCAGCCCCAGCATTTT	few	TRBV28	TRBJ1-5	.
CASSFVASEQYF	TGTGCCAGCAGCTTTGTTGCCAGCGAGCAGTACTTC	many	TRBV3-1	TRBJ2-7	.
CSARDMGLAYNEQFF	TGCAGTGCTAGAGATATGGGACTTGCCTACAATGAGCAGTTCTTC	many	TRBV20-1	TRBJ2-1	.
CASSPSRGNTEAFF	TGTGCCAGCAGTCCCTCAAGGGGAAACACTGAAGCTTTCTTT	many	TRBV6-2/TRBV6-3	TRBJ1-1	.
CASSLQDEKLFF	TGTGCCAGCAGTTTACAGGACGAAAAACTGTTTTTT	many	TRBV28	TRBJ1-4	.
CASSLSRGGKTQYF	TGTGCCAGCAGCTTATCGCGGGGGGGAAAGACCCAGTACTTC	many	TRBV7-2	TRBJ2-5	TRBD2
CSAKVGETQYF	TGCAGCGCAAAGGTGGGGGAGACCCAGTACTTC	.	TRBV20-1	TRBJ2-5	.
CASSLGRSGSGTDTQYF	TGCGCCAGCAGCTTGGGCCGTAGCGGGAGTGGCACAGATACGCAGTATTTT	many	TRBV5-1	TRBJ2-3	TRBD2
CSVLGGTDTQYF	TGCAGCGTTCTAGGGGGCACAGATACGCAGTATTTT	many	TRBV29-1	TRBJ2-3	.
CSARGGDEQFF	TGCAGTGCTAGAGGGGGCGATGAGCAGTTCTTC	few	TRBV20-1	TRBJ2-1	.
CASTSRDRGEQYF	TGTGCCAGCACTTCGCGGGACAGGGGCGAGCAGTACTTC	many	TRBV28	TRBJ2-7	TRBD1
CASTDLRNQGFTDTQYF	TGTGCCAGCACCGATCTTAGGAACCAGGGTTTCACAGATACGCAGTATTTT	.	TRBV7-9	TRBJ2-3	.
CASSLEELTEAFF	TGTGCCAGCAGCTTAGAAGAACTCACTGAAGCTTTCTTT	many	TRBV7-9	TRBJ1-1	.
CASSFLLAGVSNEQFF	TGTGCCAGCAGCTTCCTCCTAGCGGGAGTAAGCAATGAGCAGTTCTTC	many	TRBV7-2	TRBJ2-1	TRBD2
CASSNWETYEQYF	TGTGCCAGCAGCAATTGGGAGACCTACGAGCAGTACTTC	many	TRBV21-1	TRBJ2-7	.
CASSLFTGGVDTQYF	TGTGCCAGCAGCTTATTCACAGGCGGGGTGGATACGCAGTATTTT	.	TRBV7-2	TRBJ2-3	.
CASSADREGSYEQYF	TGTGCCAGCAGCGCCGACCGGGAGGGCTCCTACGAGCAGTACTTC	many	TRBV9	TRBJ2-7	TRBD2
CASTLGAGGIGEQFF	TGCGCCAGCACCCTAGGGGCGGGAGGGATTGGTGAGCAGTTCTTC	many	TRBV5-1	TRBJ2-1	TRBD2
CSAPRFRDTNTGELFF	TGCAGTGCTCCTCGTTTTCGCGATACGAACACCGGGGAGCTGTTTTTT	many	TRBV20-1	TRBJ2-2	.
CAISVRTGATDTQYF	TGTGCCATCAGTGTCCGGACAGGGGCCACAGATACGCAGTATTTT	many	TRBV10-3	TRBJ2-3	TRBD1
CASSFLGTVTEAFF	TGTGCCAGCAGTTTCTTGGGGACGGTCACTGAAGCTTTCTTT	.	TRBV12-3/TRBV12-4	TRBJ1-1	.
CSAQGVNEQFF	TGCAGTGCCCAGGGAGTCAATGAGCAGTTCTTC	few	TRBV20-1	TRBJ2-1	.
CASRMTGLNSPLHF	TGTGCCAGCAGAATGACAGGACTGAATTCACCCCTCCACTTT	many	TRBV12-3/TRBV12-4	TRBJ1-6	.
CASSPGTSGRALTDTQYF	TGTGCCAGCAGCCCCGGGACTAGCGGGAGGGCCCTCACAGATACGCAGTATTTT	many	TRBV28	TRBJ2-3	TRBD2
CSVDGQGKAFF	TGCAGCGTTGACGGGCAGGGTAAAGCTTTCTTT	.	TRBV29-1	TRBJ1-1	.
CASSERVAGEQYF	TGCGCCAGCAGTGAGCGGGTTGCAGGCGAGCAGTACTTC	many	TRBV10-1	TRBJ2-7	.
CASSQAGPTEAFF	TGTGCCAGCAGCCAAGCGGGTCCCACTGAAGCTTTCTTT	many	TRBV3-1	TRBJ1-1	.
CSARDWGLADYYEQYF	TGCAGTGCTAGAGATTGGGGACTAGCGGACTACTACGAGCAGTACTTC	many	TRBV20-1	TRBJ2-7	TRBD2
CASSFLGSNQPQHF	TGTGCCAGCAGCTTCCTGGGTAGCAATCAGCCCCAGCATTTT	many	TRBV7-2	TRBJ1-5	.
CASSFQTYEQYF	TGTGCCAGTAGTTTCCAAACATACGAGCAGTACTTC	many	TRBV12-3/TRBV12-4	TRBJ2-7	.